Included here is one T cell receptor (beta chain) sequence, with context. With survey level as its setting, the immunoSEQ assay was v3.0. The data were produced by immunoSEQ multiplex PCR, yet TCRdb's version contains in-frame clones alone and is incomplete. Among around 33,000 clones listed, 83% were seen once. This sample was included in a study of long-term antiretroviral therapy in people with HIV. This CDR3 is 15 amino acids long. V dropped 4 bases and J dropped 3 bases, with 13 bases sitting between them. Per germline, CDR1 MGHRA and CDR2 YSYEKL. V is TRBV4-1 and J is TRBJ1-5; TRBD1 is a possible D gene (6 bases). The receptor comes from a man aged 18 to 29 with HIV. Sequencing was performed on unsorted PBMCs, taken 0.4 years before starting antiretroviral therapy. This CDR3 reads CASSPRAGDNQPQHF. In DNA form, the CDR3 reads TGCGCCAGCAGCCCGAGGGCAGGGGACAATCAGCCCCAGCATTTT.